This T cell receptor beta chain was sequenced for a study of T cell repertoires in ileal Crohn's disease. Across the whole study: Patients had a median 7.9-year disease duration, and less than 45% were active smokers. Every patient was operated on for stricturing (roughly 61%) or penetrating (39%) complications.

The germline CDR1 and CDR2 sequences are SGHTA and FQGNSA. This CDR3 is 15 amino acids long. After removal of 5 bases from V and 0 bases from J, the junction contained 4 bases not matched to a gene. To note about this clone: The target antigen is unknown. This same CDR3 is encoded by further DNA sequences in the sample.

The time point here: neoterminal ileum biopsy at postoperative endoscopy, about 6 months after surgery. Findings and limits, study-wide: High-frequency clones were more common in sorted CD8 than CD4 cells. Every patient over 26.8% clonality showed endoscopic recurrence.

Assay: immunoSEQ multiplex PCR; the TCRdb copy retains only in-frame clones and omits some. The table has roughly 3,700 clones, about two thirds seen once. The chain uses TRBV7-2 and TRBJ1-3; 7 nucleotides agree with TRBD1. Sequenced material: ileal tissue. The receptor's source is an adult with Crohn's disease. The CDR3 coding sequence is TGTGCCAGCAGCGGACGGGACAGCTCTGGAAACACCATATATTTT. Its translation is CASSGRDSSGNTIYF.